These 26 T cell receptor beta chains were sequenced from one sample in a study of tumor and adjacent non-tumor tissue in lung cancer. No cell sorting was done before RNA was extracted from the tissue. TCRbeta libraries were built with three rounds of nested PCR, modified from ARM-PCR. TCRdb analysed the multiplex PCR reads with MiXCR anew, one entry per CDR3 protein. Among about 200,000 distinct CDR3 sequences listed, 60% to 85% were seen once. Sequencing input: lung tumor tissue. The receptor source for this set is a man in his 60s with non-small cell lung cancer.

This chain uses TRBV5-4 with TRBJ2-3, with TRBD2 identical over 8 bases. Trimming removed 6 bases from V and 4 bases from J; junction bases left unmatched: 7. The CDR3 spans 14 residues. The V gene's germline CDR1 is SGHNT and CDR2 YYREEE (reference sequence). The DNA of the CDR3 is TGTGCCAGCAAGGCGGGGGGTTTCGCAGATACGCAGTATTTT. It yields the protein CASKAGGFADTQYF.

The rearrangement joins TRBV4-2 to TRBJ2-3; D not resolved. Germline assignment: CDR1 LGHNA and CDR2 YNFKEQ. V gave up 6 bases and J gave up 3 bases, with 19 bases separating them. The CDR3 is made up of 16 amino acids. The CDR3 DNA follows: TGTGCCAGCAGAGTATCCGAGGAAGCACGGACAGATACGCAGTATTTT. As protein: CASRVSEEARTDTQYF.

This clonotype was seen at least ten times. The V call is TRBV20-1, the J call TRBJ1-6; TRBD1 matches at 10 bases. J was trimmed by 12 bases and V by 5 bases; bases with no gene match: 10. Looked up from germline, CDR1 is DFQATT and CDR2 is SNEGSKA (reference sequence). There are 14 residues in the CDR3. The chain's CDR3 is CSARVGTGDGPLHF. CDR3 nucleotides: TGCAGTGCTCGGGTCGGGACAGGGGACGGACCCCTCCACTTT.

This clonotype came up once. A read error may be the cause here, since a much bigger clone is one base away. The chain recombines TRBV6-5 with TRBJ2-1; D unclear. Germline-derived CDR1 and CDR2 are MNHEY and SVGAGI. There are 13 residues in the CDR3. For the CDR3, the DNA is TGTGCCAACAGTTACGGTCTCTCCAATGAGCAGTTCTTC. Its translation: CANSYGLSNEQFF.

Regarding this clonotype: One junction end disagrees with the germline gene, perhaps due to a read error. J is TRBJ2-3 and V is TRBV20-1, with 9 bases lining up with TRBD1. The CDR3 has 17 residues. Germline loops: CDR1 DFQATT, CDR2 SNEGSKA (reference sequence). The CDR3, as DNA: TGCAGTGCTGGGCCGGGACAGGGCAAAGGTGGAACAGATACGAAGTATTTT. It specifies CSAGPGQGKGGTDTKYF.

In regard to this clonotype: Likely a read error: the CDR3 ends without its conserved phenylalanine or tryptophan. The rearrangement joins TRBV20-1 to TRBJ2-5; a weak D match, TRBD2 (5 bases). The DNA end lines up better with TRBJ2-1; the J call may be wrong. This CDR3 spans 13 amino acids. Germline-derived CDR1 and CDR2 are DFQATT and SNEGSKA (reference sequence). CDR3 protein: CSASIGNEETQFL. CDR3 sequence (DNA): TGCAGTGCTAGTATCGGGAACGAAGAGACCCAGTTCTTA.

Concerning this clonotype: Since a much larger clone is just one base distant, this may be a read error. The missing conserved phenylalanine or tryptophan at the end of this CDR3 makes a read error likely. The chain employs TRBV29-1 and TRBJ1-1, with TRBD1 as a possible D gene (5 bases). CDR1 SQVTM and CDR2 ANQGSEA come from the germline V gene. Trimming pared 3 bases from V and 2 bases from J, leaving 10 bases between. The CDR3 is 13 residues long. The CDR3 region has the DNA TGCAGCGTTGAGACAGTTTTAAACACTGAAGCTTTCGTT. Protein product: CSVETVLNTEAFV.

This clonotype was seen a handful of times. The gene calls are TRBV12-3 or TRBV12-4 and TRBJ2-5; possible D gene TRBD2, 5 bases. The CDR3 length is 12 residues. Trimming removed 10 bases from V and 1 base from J, with 10 bases in between. The CDR3, as DNA: TGTGCCACCGGAGGCAGCCAAGAGACCCAGTACTTC. Its protein product is CATGGSQETQYF.

Remarks on this clonotype: An end of the junction does not agree with germline; a read error may underlie this. The chain has TRBV18 and TRBJ2-7; perhaps TRBD2 as D (5 bases). This CDR3 has 15 residues. CDR1 and CDR2 from the germline V gene are KGHSH and LQKENI. CDR3 DNA sequence: TGTGCCAGCTCACAGTCCCCGGGAATCCCCTACGAGCAGTATTTC. Encoded protein: CASSQSPGIPYEQYF.

On this clonotype: The junction does not match germline at one end; this may be a read error. The chain recombines TRBV6-5 with TRBJ2-2, with D perhaps assigned TRBD1 or TRBD2 (5 bases each). The CDR3 covers 13 residues. Per germline, CDR1 MNHEY and CDR2 SVGAGI. The CDR3 here is CANKGRVPGELFF. The DNA of the CDR3 is TGTGCCAACAAAGGCAGGGTGCCCGGGGAGCTCTTTTTT.

This rearrangement joins TRBV6-5 to TRBJ2-1, with D tentatively TRBD1 (5 bases). Germline CDR1 reads MNHEY; CDR2 reads SVGAGI. V gave up 7 bases and J gave up 10 bases, with 20 bases separating them. The CDR3 extends over 14 amino acids. The CDR3 here is CASISQGVGKEQFF. The CDR3 region has the DNA TGTGCCAGCATCTCGCAAGGGGTGGGCAAAGAGCAGTTCTTC.

The gene calls are TRBV6-5 and TRBJ2-6, with a possible D match to TRBD1 (5 bases). Germline assignment: CDR1 MNHEY and CDR2 SVGAGI. Trimming stripped 4 bases from V and 0 bases from J, with 31 bases between. CDR3 length: 23 residues. The DNA of the CDR3 is TGTGCCAGCAGTTCAACGACAGCCCGCATATTTCGGAACAAATTCTCTGGGGCCAACGTCCTGACTTTC. It codes for CASSSTTARIFRNKFSGANVLTF.

Turning to this clonotype: The junction does not match germline at one end; this may be a read error. The chain combines TRBV20-1 with TRBJ2-3, with D possibly matching TRBD2 (6 bases). CDR1 is DFQATT and CDR2 is SNEGSKA in the germline V gene (reference sequence). The CDR3 contains 15 residues. CDR3 nucleotide sequence: TGCAGTACTAGAGACCCGGGGACTAGCACAGATACGCAGTATTTT. Its translation: CSTRDPGTSTDTQYF.

J is TRBJ2-5 and V is TRBV7-9; D remains ambiguous. V was trimmed by 0 bases and J by 5 bases, leaving 10 bases between them. The CDR3 sequence is 14 residues long. Germline values: CDR1 SEHNR, CDR2 FQNEAQ (reference sequence). The CDR3 reads CASSLAYGEETQYF. The CDR3 DNA reads as TGTGCCAGCAGCTTAGCCTATGGTGAGGAGACCCAGTACTTC.

This clonotype was counted between two and nine times. The rearrangement uses TRBV4-2 and TRBJ1-6; tentative D call: TRBD1 (6 bases). V was trimmed by 2 bases and J by 7 bases, leaving 12 bases between them. CDR3 length equals 15 residues. Germline V lookup: CDR1 LGHNA, CDR2 YNFKEQ. CDR3 amino acids: CASSQQGLVNSPLHF. The CDR3 nucleotides read TGTGCCAGCAGCCAACAGGGGCTGGTGAATTCACCCCTCCACTTT.

Comments on this clonotype: This sequence may be a read error, since a much larger clone differs from it by one base. The CDR3 does not end in the conserved phenylalanine or tryptophan, so this is likely a read error. The CDR3 here is CASSESGSGTDTQYL. Written as DNA, the CDR3 is TGTGCCAGCAGTGAGAGCGGGAGCGGCACAGATACGCAGTATTTA. J is TRBJ2-3 and V is TRBV28; 8 bases map to TRBD2. Germline V gene sequence: CDR1 MDHEN, CDR2 SYDVKM. Trimming cost V 5 bases and J 1 base; bases outside gene matches: 5. The CDR3 has 15 residues.

The chain carries TRBV29-1 and TRBJ2-3; the D is unclear. The CDR3 totals 15 residues. V lost 6 bases to trimming and J lost 5 bases, with 21 bases between them. The germline V gene has CDR1 SQVTM and CDR2 ANQGSEA. CDR3 sequence (DNA): TGCAGCGTCCCAACGCTGGGAAAGAACAAAGATACGCAGTATTTT. This sequence encodes CSVPTLGKNKDTQYF.

This clonotype is a singleton in its sample. At one boundary the junction diverges from the germline segment, which might be a read error. The chain combines TRBV29-1 with TRBJ2-5; TRBD1 matches at 8 bases. The CDR3 totals 15 residues. Germline loops: CDR1 SQVTM, CDR2 ANQGSEA. The CDR3: CSVVEQGAVGETRHF. The CDR3 DNA is TGCAGCGTTGTAGAGCAGGGGGCCGTCGGAGAGACCCGGCACTTC.

The chain is built from TRBV11-3 and TRBJ2-5; TRBD1 matches 9 bases. This CDR3 region has 15 residues. After removal of 5 bases from V and 5 bases from J, the junction contained 9 bases not matched to a gene. In germline, CDR1 is SGHNT, CDR2 YENEEA. CDR3 sequence (DNA): TGTGCCAGCAGCCCCGGGACAGGGATACAGGAGACCCAGTACTTC. Its translation: CASSPGTGIQETQYF.

This clonotype came up many times. The chain uses TRBV28 and TRBJ1-5; 10 bases map to TRBD1. After removal of 7 bases from V and 6 bases from J, the junction contained 6 bases not matched to a gene. Germline lookup yields CDR1 MDHEN and CDR2 SYDVKM. The CDR3 loop spans 14 amino acids. The CDR3: CASKMTGGSQPQHF. The CDR3 DNA is TGTGCCAGCAAAATGACAGGGGGCAGTCAGCCCCAGCATTTT. Full variable domain (remainder filled in from reference TRBV28 and TRBJ1-5): DVKVTQSSRYLVKRTGEKVFLECVQDMDHENMFWYRQDPGLGLRLIYFSYDVKMKEKGDIPEGYSVSREKKERFSLILESASTNQTSMYLCASKMTGGSQPQHFGDGTRLSIL.

For this clonotype: Its ends do not fully match the called genes, so a read error is possible. The CDR3 DNA sequence: TGTGCCAGCAGTTTCGGGGGGCATAATCACCCCCAGCATTTT. This sequence encodes CASSFGGHNHPQHF. This chain connects TRBV12-3 or TRBV12-4 to TRBJ1-5; D is perhaps TRBD1 (6 bases). The CDR3 covers 14 residues.

The rearrangement joins TRBV6-2 or TRBV6-3 to TRBJ2-1; 11 bases line up with TRBD2. The CDR3 contains 14 residues. Germline-derived CDR1 and CDR2 are MNHEY and SVGEGT. The trim removed 8 bases at V and 6 bases at J, leaving 6 bases unmatched. The CDR3 reads CASATSGSRNEQFF. CDR3 in DNA: TGTGCCAGCGCAACTAGCGGGAGCCGCAATGAGCAGTTCTTC.

This clonotype has a handful of counts. A much larger clone is a single base away; this may be a read error. This chain's CDR3 is CDSSQAYNTEAFF. The CDR3 DNA sequence: TGTGACAGCAGCCAAGCTTACAACACTGAAGCTTTCTTT. The chain employs TRBV4-2 and TRBJ1-1; D is ambiguous. This CDR3 is built from 13 residues. The germline CDR1 and CDR2 sequences are LGHNA and YNFKEQ.

On this clonotype: The junction and the germline gene differ at one end; a read error may be behind it. The V gene is TRBV20-1, the J gene TRBJ2-7; no firm D call. This CDR3 has 14 residues. From germline, CDR1 is DFQATT and CDR2 SNEGSKA (reference sequence). Here the CDR3 DNA reads TGCAGTGCTAGAGGGGCAGCTAAAGTATACGAGCGGTACTTC. Translation: CSARGAAKVYERYF.

The V and J genes are TRBV20-1 and TRBJ2-3, with TRBD2 as a possible D gene (5 bases). V was pared by 3 bases and J by 4 bases, with 23 bases between. Germline V CDR1 and CDR2: DFQATT, SNEGSKA (reference sequence). The CDR3 contains 17 residues. This chain's CDR3 is CSASHGGVSVISDTQYF. CDR3 DNA: TGCAGTGCTAGTCACGGTGGGGTTAGCGTAATCTCAGATACGCAGTATTTT.

The rearrangement uses TRBV10-1 and TRBJ2-1; D is unclear. V lost 3 bases to trimming and J lost 5 bases, with 17 bases between them. The CDR3 contains 16 residues. Germline V gene lookup returns CDR1 WNHNN and CDR2 SYGVQD (reference sequence). CDR3 DNA sequence: TGCGCCAGCAGTGAAGGTGTTAGAGTAAAAAACAATGAGCAGTTCTTC. Translated: CASSEGVRVKNNEQFF.